This TCR beta chain was sequenced for a study of cytomegalovirus exposure and HLA in healthy donors. Study results and caveats: Fewer N-insertions (relative to the roughly 730-donor mean) were reportedly seen in an Asian-associated ancestry cluster in a later analysis. Trimming of TCR beta V- and J-genes showed a link, identified in a later analysis, to a missense DCLRE1C variant. Several of the most significant clusters appeared, in a later analysis, to be linked to common viral pathogens. Solely CMV serostatus was available to characterize immune exposure.

PCR used 60 Vbeta primers and 13 Jbeta primers. Clones were sequenced by immunoSEQ multiplex PCR, and TCRdb holds only the in-frame ones, with some missing. The table shows 94,000 or so clones, with 70% to 85% occurring only once. The sample holds a few counts of this clone. Its antigen is still unknown. The CDR3 totals 13 residues. This rearrangement joins TRBV21-1 to TRBJ2-2; the table calls TRBD2, which could not be checked here. TRBV21-1 is recorded as a pseudogene. Sequences were obtained from PBMCs. The TCR sequence derives from a man aged 60 to 69 in good health and CMV-seronegative. This CDR3 reads CASSKYCTGELFF. CDR3 bases: TGTGCCAGCAGCAAATATTGCACCGGGGAGCTGTTTTTT.